Listed below are T cell receptor beta chains from one sample, sequenced in a study of blood T cell repertoires in COVID-19. Sequencing was performed with immunoSEQ multiplex PCR; in TCRdb, only in-frame clones are kept and a portion is missing. Among approximately 300,000 clones listed, about 89% were seen once. Sequencing was performed on peripheral blood. Source of these receptors: a man between 18 and 29 years old who had recovered from COVID-19. CDR3s include the opening cysteine and the closing phenylalanine or tryptophan. A D gene is named only where the DNA matches it firmly. Clone size is shown for a subset of rows, as once, few, many or a class of expanded clone.

D gene: .; V gene: TRBV5-4; J gene: TRBJ2-7; clone size: .; CDR3 DNA: TGTGCCAGCAGCTTAAAGGGGGGGCCTACGGAGGAGCAGTACTTC; CDR3 protein: CASSLKGGPTEEQYF
D gene: TRBD1; V gene: TRBV24-1; J gene: TRBJ2-7; clone size: .; CDR3 DNA: TGTGCCACCGGGCCGGGACAGGAGACCTACGAGCAGTACTTC; CDR3 protein: CATGPGQETYEQYF
D gene: TRBD2; V gene: TRBV27; J gene: TRBJ2-1; clone size: .; CDR3 DNA: TGTGCCAGCAGTTTGAGATTCGGGACTAGCGGGTACAATGAGCAGTTCTTC; CDR3 protein: CASSLRFGTSGYNEQFF
D gene: TRBD2; V gene: TRBV6-6; J gene: TRBJ2-7; clone size: .; CDR3 DNA: TGTGCCAGCAGTCACCGACTAGCGGGAGCCTCCTACGAGCAGTACTTC; CDR3 protein: CASSHRLAGASYEQYF
D gene: TRBD1; V gene: TRBV5-5; J gene: TRBJ2-7; clone size: .; CDR3 DNA: TGTGCCAGCAGCCTATGGACAGGTCCCTACGAGCAGTACTTC; CDR3 protein: CASSLWTGPYEQYF
D gene: .; V gene: TRBV29-1; J gene: TRBJ1-1; clone size: .; CDR3 DNA: TGCAGCGTTGAATCTTCGAACACTGAAGCTTTCTTT; CDR3 protein: CSVESSNTEAFF
D gene: .; V gene: TRBV19; J gene: TRBJ1-1; clone size: .; CDR3 DNA: TGTGCCAGTACTTCAAACAGGAACACTGAAGCTTTCTTT; CDR3 protein: CASTSNRNTEAFF
D gene: .; V gene: TRBV7-6; J gene: TRBJ1-1; clone size: .; CDR3 DNA: TGTGCCAGCAGCTTAGGACAGGCCAACACTGAAGCTTTCTTT; CDR3 protein: CASSLGQANTEAFF
D gene: .; V gene: TRBV19; J gene: TRBJ1-1; clone size: .; CDR3 DNA: TGTGCCAGTAGTAGGTGGGAGAAGGACACTGAAGCTTTCTTT; CDR3 protein: CASSRWEKDTEAFF
D gene: .; V gene: TRBV18; J gene: TRBJ2-1; clone size: .; CDR3 DNA: TGTGCCAGCTCACCCCGGGACACCGACTTCTACAATGAGCAGTTCTTC; CDR3 protein: CASSPRDTDFYNEQFF
D gene: .; V gene: TRBV9; J gene: TRBJ1-6; clone size: .; CDR3 DNA: TGTGCCAGCAGCGTAGACGGAGGTAGTAATTCACCCCTCCACTTT; CDR3 protein: CASSVDGGSNSPLHF
D gene: TRBD1; V gene: TRBV5-5; J gene: TRBJ1-2; clone size: .; CDR3 DNA: TGTGCCAGCAGCTTGTTAGGGGGGACAGGGTCATATGGCTACACCTTC; CDR3 protein: CASSLLGGTGSYGYTF
D gene: TRBD1; V gene: TRBV6-5; J gene: TRBJ2-7; clone size: .; CDR3 DNA: TGTGCCAGCAGTTGGACAGGGACCCCTTTGGAGCAGTACTTC; CDR3 protein: CASSWTGTPLEQYF
D gene: .; V gene: TRBV9; J gene: TRBJ2-3; clone size: .; CDR3 DNA: TGTGCCAGCAGCGCCAACCGCCAGGGGTCGATAGATACGCAGTATTTT; CDR3 protein: CASSANRQGSIDTQYF
D gene: TRBD2; V gene: TRBV5-1; J gene: TRBJ2-7; clone size: .; CDR3 DNA: TGCGCCAGCAGCTTGCAAGCGGGAGTGCCCTACGAGCAGTACTTC; CDR3 protein: CASSLQAGVPYEQYF
D gene: TRBD1; V gene: TRBV19; J gene: TRBJ1-6; clone size: .; CDR3 DNA: TGTGCCAGTAACTGGGACAGCCTCGGATCACCCCTCCACTTT; CDR3 protein: CASNWDSLGSPLHF
D gene: TRBD1; V gene: TRBV6-5; J gene: TRBJ2-2; clone size: .; CDR3 DNA: TGTGCCAGCAGTTACGGGTGGCAGGGGGACACCGGGGAGCTGTTTTTT; CDR3 protein: CASSYGWQGDTGELFF
D gene: .; V gene: TRBV6-6; J gene: TRBJ1-5; clone size: .; CDR3 DNA: TGTGCCAGCAGAGGAGGGGGGGATCAGCCCCAGCATTTT; CDR3 protein: CASRGGGDQPQHF
D gene: .; V gene: TRBV5-1; J gene: TRBJ2-1; clone size: .; CDR3 DNA: TGCGCCAGCAGCTTGGTAGGGGTCCTCCCGGATGAGCAGTTCTTC; CDR3 protein: CASSLVGVLPDEQFF
D gene: TRBD1; V gene: TRBV28; J gene: TRBJ1-2; clone size: .; CDR3 DNA: TGTGCCAGCAGACAGGGGACAGGAGGCTACACCTTC; CDR3 protein: CASRQGTGGYTF
D gene: TRBD1; V gene: TRBV7-2; J gene: TRBJ1-1; clone size: .; CDR3 DNA: TGTGCCAGCAGCTGGTTCAGGGGGGAGGCTTTCTTT; CDR3 protein: CASSWFRGEAFF
D gene: TRBD2; V gene: TRBV12-5; J gene: TRBJ2-3; clone size: .; CDR3 DNA: TGTGCTAGTGGTTTGGTACGCAGCGGGAGGTGGTCAGATACGCAGTATTTT; CDR3 protein: CASGLVRSGRWSDTQYF
D gene: TRBD1; V gene: TRBV6-1; J gene: TRBJ1-6; clone size: .; CDR3 DNA: TGTGCCAGCAGTGAATTAGGGGGCCCCAGGTCACCCCTCCACTTT; CDR3 protein: CASSELGGPRSPLHF
D gene: .; V gene: TRBV6-5; J gene: TRBJ2-7; clone size: .; CDR3 DNA: TGTGCCAGCAGTTACTCCGAGACAGGTTCCCCCTACGAGCAGTACTTC; CDR3 protein: CASSYSETGSPYEQYF
D gene: .; V gene: TRBV18; J gene: TRBJ1-1; clone size: .; CDR3 DNA: TGTGCCAGCTCACTGGGACACCAGAACACTGAAGCTTTCTTT; CDR3 protein: CASSLGHQNTEAFF
D gene: .; V gene: TRBV5-4; J gene: TRBJ1-3; clone size: .; CDR3 DNA: TGTGCCAGCAGCATCCGGGACAGAAACACCATATATTTT; CDR3 protein: CASSIRDRNTIYF
D gene: .; V gene: TRBV9; J gene: TRBJ2-1; clone size: once; CDR3 DNA: TGTGCCAGCAGCCCACGGACAGTAAGGGGGTTCTACAATGGGCAGTTCTTC; CDR3 protein: CASSPRTVRGFYNGQFF